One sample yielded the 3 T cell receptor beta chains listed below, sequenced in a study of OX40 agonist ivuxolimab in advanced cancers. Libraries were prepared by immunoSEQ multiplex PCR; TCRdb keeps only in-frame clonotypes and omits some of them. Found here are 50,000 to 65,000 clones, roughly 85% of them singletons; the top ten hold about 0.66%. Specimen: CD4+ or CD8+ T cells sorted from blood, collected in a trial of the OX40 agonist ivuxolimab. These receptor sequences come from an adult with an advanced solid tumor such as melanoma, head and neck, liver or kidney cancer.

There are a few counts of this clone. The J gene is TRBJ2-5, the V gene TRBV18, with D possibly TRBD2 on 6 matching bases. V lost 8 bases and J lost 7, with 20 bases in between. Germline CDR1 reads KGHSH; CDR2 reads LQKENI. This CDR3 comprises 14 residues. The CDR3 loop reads CASGGDGPRRTQYF. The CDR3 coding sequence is TGTGCCAGCGGAGGGGACGGGCCCAGGAGGACCCAGTACTTC. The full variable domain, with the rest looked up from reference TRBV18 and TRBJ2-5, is NAGVMQNPRHLVRRRGQEARLRCSPMKGHSHVYWYRQLPEEGLKFMVYLQKENIIDESGMPKERFSAEFPKEGPSILRIQQVVRGDSAAYFCASGGDGPRRTQYFGPGTRLLVL.

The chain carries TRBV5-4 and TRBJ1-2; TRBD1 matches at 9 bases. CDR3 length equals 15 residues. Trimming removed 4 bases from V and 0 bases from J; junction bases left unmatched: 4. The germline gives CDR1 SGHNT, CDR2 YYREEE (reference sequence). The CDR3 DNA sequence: TGTGCCAGCAGCGGACAGGGGAAGGCTAACTATGGCTACACCTTC. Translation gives CASSGQGKANYGYTF.

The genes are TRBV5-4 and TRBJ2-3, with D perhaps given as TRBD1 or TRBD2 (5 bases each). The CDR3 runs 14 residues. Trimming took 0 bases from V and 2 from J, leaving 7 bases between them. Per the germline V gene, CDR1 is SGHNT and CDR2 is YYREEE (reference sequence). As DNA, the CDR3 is TGTGCCAGCAGCTTGGGGGACCACACAGATACGCAGTATTTT. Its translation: CASSLGDHTDTQYF.